Each of the 4 T cell receptor beta chains below was sequenced from the same sample in a study of identical twins listed by TCRdb under 2016. Libraries came from 5' RACE. The sample was run on an Illumina HiSeq 2000. TCRdb trimmed public reads at Q25 via fastp, called clones via MiXCR and kept in-frame beta chains. Under each unique CDR3 protein, matching rows form one entry showing the most common genes and DNA. Within this sample are about 470,000 distinct CDR3 sequences, with roughly a quarter of them counted one time only. Of the sample, 2.9% is held by the ten largest clones. Another study also made use of these data, one on T cells expressing NK-cell markers.

Sequenced sample: CD4+ T cells sorted from blood. These receptors were taken from a woman aged 18-29 years in good health.

This clonotype has a handful of counts. The gene calls are TRBV5-1 and TRBJ2-5; tentative D call: TRBD2 (6 bases). V lost 4 bases and J lost 2, with 12 bases in between. There are 14 residues in the CDR3. Germline V gives CDR1 SGHRS, CDR2 YFSETQ. This chain's CDR3 is CASSRDSNQETQYF. The DNA of the CDR3 is TGCGCCAGCAGCCGGGACTCCAATCAAGAGACCCAGTACTTC.

This sequence joins TRBV12-3 or TRBV12-4 and TRBJ1-6; 7 bases agree with TRBD1. The CDR3 sequence is 15 residues long. With 7 bases clipped from V and 0 bases from J, the junction kept 3 bases outside the gene matches. The CDR3 reads CASTDRVSYNSPLHF. CDR3 coding DNA: TGTGCCAGCACCGACAGGGTCTCCTATAATTCACCCCTCCACTTT.

The chain employs TRBV4-2 and TRBJ2-3, with 8 positions matching TRBD2. V lost 4 bases, J lost 2 bases, and 8 bases stayed unmatched. The CDR3 sequence is 16 residues long. The germline V gene encodes CDR1 LGHNA and CDR2 YNFKEQ. The CDR3 reads CASSRLRAGATDTQYF. CDR3 nucleotide sequence: TGTGCCAGCAGCCGACTACGAGCGGGGGCCACAGATACGCAGTATTTT.

This clonotype has more than one count but fewer than ten. The chain links TRBV10-3 to TRBJ2-5, with TRBD1 matching 8 bases. The CDR3 covers 16 residues. CDR1 and CDR2 (germline): ENHRY, SYGVKD. J gave up 5 bases and V 0 bases, and 8 bases lay outside the gene matches. CDR3 protein: CAISESGRGRGETQYF. In DNA, the CDR3 is TGTGCCATCAGTGAGTCTGGCAGGGGGCGCGGTGAGACCCAGTACTTC.